Following are 12 T cell receptor beta chains from one sample sequenced in a study. Only in-frame clones appear in the TCRdb table, and some are missing; sequencing was by immunoSEQ multiplex PCR. The table shows 55,000 to 70,000 clones, with 85% to 95% occurring only once. Material: PBMCs. The receptors here all came from a man aged 40-49 years with rheumatoid arthritis.

This chain joins TRBV7-2 and TRBJ2-5; possibly TRBD1 or TRBD2 for D (5 bases each). The V end was cut by 1 base, the J end by 5 bases, with 11 bases between. Germline V gene data show CDR1 as SGHTA and CDR2 as FQGNSA. The CDR3 contains 14 residues. CDR3 loop: CASSLGGNLETQYF. For the CDR3, the DNA is TGTGCCAGCAGCTTAGGGGGGAACCTCGAGACCCAGTACTTC.

This chain uses TRBV27 with TRBJ2-2, with D perhaps matching TRBD1 (6 bases). V lost 5 bases to trimming and J lost 5 bases, with 15 bases between them. From germline, CDR1 is MNHEY and CDR2 SMNVEV (reference sequence). The length of the CDR3 is 15 residues. This CDR3 reads CASSLSGTPTGELFF. CDR3 coding DNA: TGTGCCAGCAGTCTTTCCGGGACACCTACCGGGGAGCTGTTTTTT.

This chain connects TRBV5-1 to TRBJ2-2; the match to TRBD1 covers 11 bases. The junction had 1 base not matched to a gene; V was cut back by 3 bases and J by 6 bases. The CDR3 is made up of 14 amino acids. CDR1 SGHRS and CDR2 YFSETQ come from the germline V gene. In DNA, the CDR3 is TGCGCCAGCAGCTCGGGACAGGGGGCCGGGGAGCTGTTTTTT. Protein: CASSSGQGAGELFF.

In this sample, this clone turned up once. The rearrangement links TRBV28 to TRBJ2-7; possible D gene TRBD2, 5 bases. Germline CDR1 and CDR2: MDHEN and SYDVKM. Trimming cost V 1 base and J 6 bases, with 13 bases left between them. This CDR3 is built from 14 residues. The CDR3 here is CASSLFRLRTEQYF. In DNA form, the CDR3 reads TGTGCCAGCAGTTTATTTCGACTAAGGACCGAGCAGTACTTC.

V is TRBV23-1 and J is TRBJ2-4, with a weak D call TRBD2 (5 bases). TRBV23-1 is treated as an ORF (open reading frame) with a function not yet certain. This CDR3 has 19 amino acids. The V gene lost 6 bases and the J gene lost 6 bases, with 30 bases spanning the gap. CDR3 bases: TGCGCCAGCAGGATAGCTGGTACTCCAGCCGGGCGTGAGGGAAACATTCAGTACTTC. Its translation: CASRIAGTPAGREGNIQYF.

The chain has TRBV4-1 and TRBJ1-5; the D is unclear. The V end lost 3 bases, the J end lost 0 bases, and 6 bases lay between the germline ends. The CDR3 extends over 14 amino acids. Germline lookup yields CDR1 MGHRA and CDR2 YSYEKL. CDR3 DNA: TGCGCCAGCAGCCACCCGGTTAGCAATCAGCCCCAGCATTTT. As protein: CASSHPVSNQPQHF.

The chain employs TRBV27 and TRBJ1-1, with D unclear. The CDR3 extends over 13 amino acids. Germline CDR1 reads MNHEY; CDR2 reads SMNVEV (reference sequence). Trimming stripped 2 bases from V and 1 base from J, with 5 bases between. This CDR3 is CASSLNQNTEAFF. The CDR3 DNA reads as TGTGCCAGCAGTTTAAATCAGAACACTGAAGCTTTCTTT.

This chain joins TRBV4-1 and TRBJ2-1; 11 positions match TRBD2. The CDR3 consists of 15 residues. Germline assignment: CDR1 MGHRA and CDR2 YSYEKL. After removal of 2 bases from V and 7 bases from J, the junction contained 4 bases not matched to a gene. The CDR3 nucleotides are TGCGCCAGCAGCCAAAATAGCGGGGGGGTGAATGAGCAGTTCTTC. It codes for CASSQNSGGVNEQFF.

The chain carries TRBV24-1 and TRBJ1-6; no clear D. Germline values: CDR1 KGHDR, CDR2 SFDVKD. V was clipped by 5 bases and J by 7 bases, with 5 bases between them. The CDR3 consists of 12 residues. CDR3 protein: CATSGSNSPLHF. The CDR3 DNA reads as TGTGCCACCAGTGGAAGCAATTCACCCCTCCACTTT.

The chain couples TRBV4-2 to TRBJ2-3; 7 bases are shared with TRBD2. Trimming cost V 4 bases and J 0 bases; bases outside gene matches: 7. Per the germline V gene, CDR1 is LGHNA and CDR2 is YNFKEQ. The CDR3 has 16 residues. Here the CDR3 reads CASSLKGSGSTDTQYF. The CDR3 DNA sequence: TGTGCCAGCAGCCTCAAAGGTAGCGGGAGCACAGATACGCAGTATTTT.

This chain connects TRBV6-5 to TRBJ1-1; D might be TRBD1 (6 bases). Trimming stripped 6 bases from V and 5 bases from J, with 13 bases between. The CDR3 covers 13 residues. The germline CDR1 and CDR2 sequences are MNHEY and SVGAGI. The CDR3 sequence: CASSVKGGTEAFF. The CDR3 nucleotides are TGTGCCAGCAGCGTCAAAGGGGGGACTGAAGCTTTCTTT.

The V gene is TRBV4-1, the J gene TRBJ2-7; a possible D gene is TRBD2 (6 bases). Trimming took 0 bases from V and 1 from J, leaving 13 bases between them. CDR3 length: 16 residues. The germline V gene has CDR1 MGHRA and CDR2 YSYEKL. CDR3 loop: CASSQDVGRGSYEQYF. CDR3 DNA: TGCGCCAGCAGCCAAGACGTTGGACGGGGGTCCTACGAGCAGTACTTC.